A selection of T cell receptor beta chains follows, all from one sample in a study of cytomegalovirus exposure and HLA in healthy donors. Generated by immunoSEQ multiplex PCR, the TCRdb table keeps only in-frame clones and is missing some. The sample includes around 190,000 clones, roughly 74% seen only once; the top ten take roughly 14%. The sequencing sample was made of PBMCs. The receptors derive from a woman aged 25 to 39 in good health and CMV-seropositive. CDR3s include the opening cysteine and the closing phenylalanine or tryptophan. A D gene is named only where the DNA matches it firmly. The size entry is marked missing in some rows and otherwise reads once, few, many or a size class.

j_call clone_size v_call d_call cdr3_nt cdr3_aa
TRBJ2-2 once TRBV30 TRBD1 TGTGCCTGGAGGGGGGACAGGAACACCGGGGAGCTGTTTTTT CAWRGDRNTGELFF
TRBJ2-5 NA TRBV18 TRBD1 TGTGCCAGCTCAGGGACAGGCCAAGAGACCCAGTACTTC CASSGTGQETQYF
TRBJ1-2 NA TRBV7-9 NA TGTGCCAGCAGCTTAGTCTCCCGTGATGGCTACACCTTC CASSLVSRDGYTF
TRBJ1-1 NA TRBV5-4 NA TGTGCCAGCAGCTTAGGCCAGGGCGAGAACACTGAAGCTTTCTTT CASSLGQGENTEAFF
TRBJ2-3 NA TRBV7-9 TRBD2 TGTGCCAGCAGCCCGGCCAGGACTAGCGGGAGTGATACGCAGTATTTT CASSPARTSGSDTQYF
TRBJ2-3 NA TRBV7-2 TRBD2 TGTGCCAGCAGCTTGAATAGCGGGGGCACAGATACGCAGTATTTT CASSLNSGGTDTQYF
TRBJ2-5 NA TRBV5-6 NA TGTGCCAGCAGCTTGGACACTACCCAAGAGACCCAGTACTTC CASSLDTTQETQYF
TRBJ1-5 NA TRBV19 TRBD1 TGTGCCAGTAGTCCTACTTTCGGACAGGGGACACAGCCCCAGCATTTT CASSPTFGQGTQPQHF
TRBJ1-1 NA TRBV18 NA TGTGCCAGCTCATCTCTCCCGGGGACTGACACTGAAGCTTTCTTT CASSSLPGTDTEAFF
TRBJ2-7 NA TRBV15 NA TGTGCCACCAGCAGAGGGGGCAGCTCCTACGAGCAGTACTTC CATSRGGSSYEQYF
TRBJ1-4 NA TRBV6-1 TRBD1 TGTGCCAGCACCGGACAGGGAAATGAAAAACTGTTTTTT CASTGQGNEKLFF
TRBJ1-2 NA TRBV6-5 NA TGTGCCAGCAGTTACTCGACACTCCTCAACTATGGCTACACCTTC CASSYSTLLNYGYTF
TRBJ1-5 NA TRBV6-5 NA TGTGCCAGCAGTTACTCGTCGAATGGTCGGGGGGTCCCCCAGCATTTT CASSYSSNGRGVPQHF
TRBJ2-5 NA TRBV28 NA TGTGCCAGCAGGGGCCTCCGAGAGACCCAGTACTTC CASRGLRETQYF
TRBJ2-5 few TRBV4-2 NA TGTGCCAGCAGCCAACGTACGGAAGAGACCCAGTACTTC CASSQRTEETQYF
TRBJ2-7 few TRBV5-6 NA TGTGCCAGCAGCTTTGGACACAGGATGGGCCACGAGCAGTACTTC CASSFGHRMGHEQYF
TRBJ1-1 NA TRBV5-1 NA TGCGCCAGCAGCTCCCTTGATTGGGGGGACGAAGCTTTCTTT CASSSLDWGDEAFF
TRBJ2-2 NA TRBV18 NA TGTGCCAGCTCACCACTCCCAGGGTCAGGGGAGCTGTTTTTT CASSPLPGSGELFF
TRBJ2-3 NA TRBV28 NA TGTGCCAGCAGTTCCCGACAGAACACAGATACGCAGTATTTT CASSSRQNTDTQYF
TRBJ2-7 few TRBV11-3 TRBD2 TGTGCCAGCAGCTTTGGGACTAGCGAGGCCTACGAGCAGTACTTC CASSFGTSEAYEQYF
TRBJ2-2 NA TRBV4-1 TRBD2 TGCGCCAGCAGCCTACGACTAGCCGGGAGAACCGGGGAGCTGTTTTTT CASSLRLAGRTGELFF
TRBJ2-3 NA TRBV5-1 TRBD2 TGCGCCAGCAGCTTATCTAGCGGGGGGGCCGGTACGCAGTATTTT CASSLSSGGAGTQYF
TRBJ2-3 NA TRBV28 NA TGTGCCAGTTTAGGTAGCTCAGATACGCAGTATTTT CASLGSSDTQYF
TRBJ2-2 NA TRBV5-6 NA TGTGCCAGCAGCTTGGCTGTGGGGCGCCCCGGGGAGCTGTTTTTT CASSLAVGRPGELFF
TRBJ2-1 NA TRBV6-5 TRBD2 TGTGCCAGCTCACTCGGCGGGAGCCCCTCGAATGAGCAGTTCTTC CASSLGGSPSNEQFF
TRBJ1-2 NA TRBV7-9 TRBD1 TGTGCCAGCAGCCACGCCTTACAGGGGGGTAATGGCTACACCTTC CASSHALQGGNGYTF
TRBJ1-1 NA TRBV7-8 TRBD1 TGTGCCAGCAGCTCGCTGACAGGGTTGAACACTGAAGCTTTCTTT CASSSLTGLNTEAFF
TRBJ1-1 NA TRBV4-1 NA TGCGCCAGCAGCCAAGTGGTGGGACTGGGTAACACTGAAGCTTTCTTT CASSQVVGLGNTEAFF
TRBJ1-1 NA TRBV5-1 TRBD1 TGCGCCAGCACCCGAACAGGGGTGAACACTGAAGCTTTCTTT CASTRTGVNTEAFF
TRBJ2-7 once TRBV11-3 TRBD2 TGTGCCAGCAGATTTAGCGGGCTCAGCTCCTACGAGCAGTACTTC CASRFSGLSSYEQYF
TRBJ1-1 once TRBV5-1 NA TGCGCCAGCAGCTTGTTAGGGGCTATGAACACTGAAGCTTTCTTT CASSLLGAMNTEAFF
TRBJ2-7 NA TRBV2 TRBD1 TGTGCCAGCACCGGGACAGGGGGCTACGAGCAGTACTTC CASTGTGGYEQYF
TRBJ2-7 NA TRBV2 NA TGTGCCAGCAGTGGTGATAGCCCGTACGAGCAGTACTTC CASSGDSPYEQYF
TRBJ1-2 NA TRBV4-1 TRBD1 TGCGCCAGCAGCCAACTCCCCGGACAGGCCTTAGGGTTTGGCTACACCTTC CASSQLPGQALGFGYTF
TRBJ1-1 NA TRBV13 NA TGTGCCAGCAGCTTAGGTGCGGGGAGGACTGAAGCTTTCTTT CASSLGAGRTEAFF
TRBJ2-2 NA TRBV11-2 NA TGTGCCAGCAGCTTAGTTGGGCGGGGAGGCTCCGGGGAGCTGTTTTTT CASSLVGRGGSGELFF
TRBJ2-3 NA TRBV6-4 NA TGTGCCAGCAGTCAGACAGGCTTCACAGATACGCAGTATTTT CASSQTGFTDTQYF
TRBJ2-5 NA TRBV15 NA TGTGCCACCAGCAGAGATCGGGGACAAGAGACCCAGTACTTC CATSRDRGQETQYF
TRBJ2-4 NA TRBV28 TRBD1 TGTGCCAGCAGTTTCCTACCTCGGACAGGGTATACCAAAAACATTCAGTACTTC CASSFLPRTGYTKNIQYF
TRBJ1-1 once TRBV28 TRBD1 TGTGCCAGCCTCGGGACAGGGAGCACTGAAGCTTTCTTT CASLGTGSTEAFF
TRBJ1-5 NA TRBV6-1 TRBD1 TGTGCCAGCAGTGAGGGACAGAACAATCAGCCCCAGCATTTT CASSEGQNNQPQHF
TRBJ1-2 NA TRBV10-1 TRBD1 TGCGCCAGCAGCCCCGGACAGGCTTATGGCTACACCTTC CASSPGQAYGYTF
TRBJ1-5 once TRBV30 NA TGTGCCTGGAGTCAGGGTAGCAATCAGCCCCAGCATTTT CAWSQGSNQPQHF
TRBJ2-3 once TRBV6-4 TRBD2 TGTGCCAGCAGTCCTAGCGGTTCCACAGATACGCAGTATTTT CASSPSGSTDTQYF
TRBJ1-4 NA TRBV6-6 NA TGTGCCAGCAGTTACGTGAGGGAAAATGAAAAACTGTTTTTT CASSYVRENEKLFF